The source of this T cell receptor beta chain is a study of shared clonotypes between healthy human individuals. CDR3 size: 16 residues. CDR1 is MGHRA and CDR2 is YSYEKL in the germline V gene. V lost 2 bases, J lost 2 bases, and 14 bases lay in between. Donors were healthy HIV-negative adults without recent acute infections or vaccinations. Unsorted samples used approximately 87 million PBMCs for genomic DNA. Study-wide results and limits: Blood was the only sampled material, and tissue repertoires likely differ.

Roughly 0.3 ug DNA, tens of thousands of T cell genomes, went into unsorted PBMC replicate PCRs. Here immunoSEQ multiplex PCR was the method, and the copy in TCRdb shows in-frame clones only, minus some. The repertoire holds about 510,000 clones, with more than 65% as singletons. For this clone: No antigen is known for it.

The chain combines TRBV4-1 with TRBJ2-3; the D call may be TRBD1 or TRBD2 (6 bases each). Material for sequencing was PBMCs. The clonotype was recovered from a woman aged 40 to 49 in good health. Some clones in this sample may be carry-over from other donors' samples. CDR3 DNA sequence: TGCGCCAGCAGCCAATCCGGCGGGACAACCACAGATACGCAGTATTTT. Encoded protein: CASSQSGGTTTDTQYF.